This T cell receptor (beta chain) was documented in a study of T cell changes during pregnancy in multiple sclerosis. The CDR3 is 16 residues long. The protocol was immunoSEQ multiplex PCR, while the TCRdb copy is restricted to in-frame clones and leaves out a portion. The repertoire holds some 60,000 clones, with approximately 92% as singletons. Sequencing used peripheral blood, obtained in the first trimester of pregnancy. The V gene is TRBV1, the J gene TRBJ2-7; the table's D call, TRBD2, has no DNA check behind it. TRBV1 is a listed pseudogene. The source of this sequence is a female donor with multiple sclerosis, enrolled in a pregnancy study. CDR3 bases: TGCACCAGCAGCCATGGTTTAGCGGGGGGCTCCTACGAGCAGTACTTC. It specifies CTSSHGLAGGSYEQYF.